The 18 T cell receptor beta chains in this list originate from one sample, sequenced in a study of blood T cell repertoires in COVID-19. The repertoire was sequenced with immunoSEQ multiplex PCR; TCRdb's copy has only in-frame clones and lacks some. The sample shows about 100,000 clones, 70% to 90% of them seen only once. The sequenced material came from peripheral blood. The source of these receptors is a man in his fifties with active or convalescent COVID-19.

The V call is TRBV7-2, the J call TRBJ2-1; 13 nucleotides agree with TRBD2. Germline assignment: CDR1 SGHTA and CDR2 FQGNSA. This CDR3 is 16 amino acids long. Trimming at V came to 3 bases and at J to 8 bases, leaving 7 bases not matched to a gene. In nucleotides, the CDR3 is TGTGCCAGCAGCTTGGTGACTAGCGGGAGGCGGCATGAGCAGTTCTTC. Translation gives CASSLVTSGRRHEQFF.

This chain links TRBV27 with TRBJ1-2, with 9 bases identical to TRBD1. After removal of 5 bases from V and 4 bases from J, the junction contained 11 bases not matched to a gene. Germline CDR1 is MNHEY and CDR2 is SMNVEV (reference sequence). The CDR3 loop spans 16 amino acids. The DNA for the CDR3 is TGTGCCAGCAGTCCATTGGGACAGGGACTCGCCTATGGCTACACCTTC. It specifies CASSPLGQGLAYGYTF.

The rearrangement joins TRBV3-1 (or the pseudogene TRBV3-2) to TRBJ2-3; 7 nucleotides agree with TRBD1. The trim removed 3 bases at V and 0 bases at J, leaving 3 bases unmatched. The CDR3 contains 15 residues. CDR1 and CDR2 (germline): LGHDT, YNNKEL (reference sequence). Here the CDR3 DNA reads TGTGCCAGCAGCCACCGGACAGGTAGCACAGATACGCAGTATTTT. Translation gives CASSHRTGSTDTQYF.

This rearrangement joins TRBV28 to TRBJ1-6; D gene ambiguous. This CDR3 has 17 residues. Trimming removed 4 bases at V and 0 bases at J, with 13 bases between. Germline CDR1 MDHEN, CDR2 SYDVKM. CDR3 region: CASSSRSVSSYNSPLHF. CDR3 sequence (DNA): TGTGCCAGCAGTTCACGTTCGGTGAGCTCCTATAATTCACCCCTCCACTTT. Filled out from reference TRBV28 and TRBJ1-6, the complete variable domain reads DVKVTQSSRYLVKRTGEKVFLECVQDMDHENMFWYRQDPGLGLRLIYFSYDVKMKEKGDIPEGYSVSREKKERFSLILESASTNQTSMYLCASSSRSVSSYNSPLHFGNGTRLTVT.

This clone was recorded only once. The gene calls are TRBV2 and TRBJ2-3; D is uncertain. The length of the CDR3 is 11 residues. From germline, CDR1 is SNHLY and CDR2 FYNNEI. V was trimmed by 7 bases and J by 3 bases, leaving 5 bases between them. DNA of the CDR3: TGTGCCAGCACCTCTACAGATACGCAGTATTTT. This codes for CASTSTDTQYF.

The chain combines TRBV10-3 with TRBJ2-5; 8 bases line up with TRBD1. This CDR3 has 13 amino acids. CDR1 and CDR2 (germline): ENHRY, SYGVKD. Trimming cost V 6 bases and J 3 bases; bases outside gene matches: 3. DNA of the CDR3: TGTGCCATCAGCACGGACAGGGAAGAGACCCAGTACTTC. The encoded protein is CAISTDREETQYF.

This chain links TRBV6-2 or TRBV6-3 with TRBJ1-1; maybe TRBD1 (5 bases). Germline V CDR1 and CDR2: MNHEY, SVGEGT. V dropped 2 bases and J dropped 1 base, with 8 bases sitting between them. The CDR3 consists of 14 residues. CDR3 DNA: TGTGCCAGCAGTTACACCCAGGGGAACACTGAAGCTTTCTTT. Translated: CASSYTQGNTEAFF.

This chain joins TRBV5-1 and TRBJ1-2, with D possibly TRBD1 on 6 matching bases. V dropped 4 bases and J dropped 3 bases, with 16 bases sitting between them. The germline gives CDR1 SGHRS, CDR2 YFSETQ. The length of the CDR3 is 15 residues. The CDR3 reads CASSPNRDYDYGYTF. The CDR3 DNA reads TGCGCCAGCAGCCCGAACAGGGATTACGACTATGGCTACACCTTC.

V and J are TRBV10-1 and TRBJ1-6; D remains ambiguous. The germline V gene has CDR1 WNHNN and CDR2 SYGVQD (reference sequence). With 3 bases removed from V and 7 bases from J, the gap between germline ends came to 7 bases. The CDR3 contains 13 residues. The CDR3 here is CASSEQTNSPLHF. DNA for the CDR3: TGCGCCAGCAGTGAACAGACCAATTCACCCCTCCACTTT.

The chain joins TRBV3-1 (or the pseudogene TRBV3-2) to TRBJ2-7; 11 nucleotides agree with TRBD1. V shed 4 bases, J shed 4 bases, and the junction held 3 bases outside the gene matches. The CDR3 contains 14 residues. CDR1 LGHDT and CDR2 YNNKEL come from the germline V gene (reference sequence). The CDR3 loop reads CASSRWDRGYEQYF. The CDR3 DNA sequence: TGTGCCAGCAGCCGCTGGGACAGGGGGTACGAGCAGTACTTC.

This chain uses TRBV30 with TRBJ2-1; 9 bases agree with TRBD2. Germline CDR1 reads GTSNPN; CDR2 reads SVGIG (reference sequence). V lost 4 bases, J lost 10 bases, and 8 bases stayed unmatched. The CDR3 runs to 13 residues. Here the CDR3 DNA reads TGTGCCTGGAATAGCGGGGGTGATATGGAGCAGTTCTTC. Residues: CAWNSGGDMEQFF. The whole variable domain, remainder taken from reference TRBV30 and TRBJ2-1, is SQTIHQWPATLVQPVGSPLSLECTVEGTSNPNLYWYRQAAGRGLQLLFYSVGIGQISSEVPQNLSASRPQDRQFILSSKKLLLSDSGFYLCAWNSGGDMEQFFGPGTRLTVL.

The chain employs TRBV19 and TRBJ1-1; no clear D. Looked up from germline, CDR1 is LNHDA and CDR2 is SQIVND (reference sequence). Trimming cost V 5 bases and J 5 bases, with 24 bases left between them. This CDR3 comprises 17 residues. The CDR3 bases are TGTGCCAGTAGTCCCCTTTTGGCCCGCGTAGGAGATACTGAAGCTTTCTTT. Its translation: CASSPLLARVGDTEAFF.

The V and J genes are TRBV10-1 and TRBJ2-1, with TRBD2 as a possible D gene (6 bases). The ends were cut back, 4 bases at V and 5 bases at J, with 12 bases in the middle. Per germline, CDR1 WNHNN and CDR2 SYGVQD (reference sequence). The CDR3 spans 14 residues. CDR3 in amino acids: CASSGPGLNNEQFF. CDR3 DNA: TGCGCCAGCAGTGGACCGGGACTGAACAATGAGCAGTTCTTC.

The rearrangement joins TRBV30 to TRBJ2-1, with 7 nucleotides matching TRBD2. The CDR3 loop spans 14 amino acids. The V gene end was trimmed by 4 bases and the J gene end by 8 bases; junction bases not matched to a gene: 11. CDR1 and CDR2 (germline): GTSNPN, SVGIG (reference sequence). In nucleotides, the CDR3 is TGTGCCTGGAATGAGAGACTAGCTGGGGATGAGCAGTTCTTC. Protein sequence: CAWNERLAGDEQFF.

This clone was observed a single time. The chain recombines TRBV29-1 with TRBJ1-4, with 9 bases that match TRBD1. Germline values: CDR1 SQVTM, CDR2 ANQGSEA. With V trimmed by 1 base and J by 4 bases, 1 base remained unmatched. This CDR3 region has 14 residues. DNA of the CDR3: TGCAGCGTTGAAGGGACAGGGGATAATGAAAAACTGTTTTTT. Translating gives CSVEGTGDNEKLFF.

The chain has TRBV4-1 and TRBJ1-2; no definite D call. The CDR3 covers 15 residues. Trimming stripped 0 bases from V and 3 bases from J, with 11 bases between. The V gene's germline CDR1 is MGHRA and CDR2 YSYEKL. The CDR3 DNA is TGCGCCAGCAGCCAAGATCCAACAGTCGACTATGGCTACACCTTC. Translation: CASSQDPTVDYGYTF.

CDR3 loop: CATSDRTPESGYGYTF. The CDR3 region has the DNA TGTGCCACCAGTGACCGGACACCGGAATCGGGCTATGGCTACACCTTC. This chain uses TRBV24-1 with TRBJ1-2, with D perhaps TRBD1 (5 bases). The germline gives CDR1 KGHDR, CDR2 SFDVKD. The CDR3 runs to 16 residues. V was trimmed by 4 bases and J by 4 bases, leaving 18 bases between them.

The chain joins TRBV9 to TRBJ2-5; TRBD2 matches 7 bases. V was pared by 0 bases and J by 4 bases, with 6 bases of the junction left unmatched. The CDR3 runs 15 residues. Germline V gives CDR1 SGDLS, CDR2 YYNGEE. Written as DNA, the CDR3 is TGTGCCAGCAGCGTAGAGGGCGGGAGAGGAGAGACCCAGTACTTC. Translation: CASSVEGGRGETQYF.